The 25 T cell receptor beta chains given below trace back to one sample, sequenced in a study of shared clonotypes between healthy human individuals. The assay was immunoSEQ multiplex PCR, and TCRdb's table has in-frame clones only and misses some. The repertoire holds about 2.3 million clones, with approximately 95% as singletons. What was sequenced was naive CD4+ T cells from PBMCs. Sample subset: CD45RA+ positively selected. The receptors were sampled from a man aged 18 to 30 in good health. Some clones in this sample may be carry-over from other donors' samples.

The rearrangement uses TRBV14 and TRBJ1-1, with a weak D call TRBD1 (6 bases). From germline, CDR1 is SGHDN and CDR2 FVKESK. Trimming removed 4 bases from V and 0 bases from J, with 15 bases in between. The CDR3 sequence is 16 residues long. The CDR3: CASSPRHRAMNTEAFF. Written as DNA, the CDR3 is TGTGCCAGCAGCCCTCGTCACAGGGCGATGAACACTGAAGCTTTCTTT.

The V and J genes are TRBV7-3 and TRBJ2-5, with TRBD1 matching over 9 bases. The CDR3 covers 16 residues. The junction had 9 bases not matched to a gene; V was cut back by 2 bases and J by 5 bases. Germline V gives CDR1 SGHTA, CDR2 FQGTGA. The CDR3 sequence is CASSLSATGGTETQYF. The CDR3 bases are TGTGCCAGCAGCTTATCTGCGACAGGGGGAACCGAGACCCAGTACTTC.

This chain uses TRBV5-1 with TRBJ2-5; D may be TRBD2 (7 bases). This CDR3 contains 15 residues. The V end lost 2 bases, the J end lost 2 bases, and 13 bases lay between the germline ends. The germline V gene has CDR1 SGHRS and CDR2 YFSETQ. The CDR3, as DNA: TGCGCCAGCAGCTTTCGGGGGGCCCCACAAGAGACCCAGTACTTC. Protein sequence: CASSFRGAPQETQYF.

The chain carries TRBV21-1 and TRBJ2-2; no check of the table's D call, TRBD1, against the DNA was made. TRBV21-1 is given as a pseudogene. The CDR3 has 14 amino acids. The CDR3 DNA reads TGTGCCAGCATATCAGGGGTGATAGGCGGGGAGCTGTTTTTT. Protein: CASISGVIGGELFF.

The chain has TRBV19 and TRBJ2-7; TRBD1 is a possible D gene (6 bases). V was shortened by 5 bases and J by 2 bases, with 16 bases between the two germline ends. The length of the CDR3 is 15 residues. Germline-derived CDR1 and CDR2 are LNHDA and SQIVND (reference sequence). The CDR3 spells CASSPLGADAYEQYF. DNA for the CDR3: TGTGCCAGTAGTCCCCTGGGGGCGGACGCCTACGAGCAGTACTTC.

V gene TRBV18 combines with J gene TRBJ1-5; 9 positions agree with TRBD1. Germline trimming cut 5 bases from V and 7 bases from J; bases unmatched to any gene: 9. The CDR3 sequence is 15 residues long. CDR1 and CDR2 from the germline V gene are KGHSH and LQKENI. The CDR3 bases are TGTGCCAGCTCAATGGACAGGGGTTACGGGCAGCCCCAGCATTTT. Residues: CASSMDRGYGQPQHF.

V gene TRBV28 combines with J gene TRBJ1-2, with a tentative D call TRBD1 (6 bases). The ends were cut back, 7 bases at V and 5 bases at J, with 14 bases in the middle. The CDR3 length is 13 residues. The germline gives CDR1 MDHEN, CDR2 SYDVKM. CDR3 nucleotide sequence: TGTGCCAGCACTAGGGGGGGATGGTATGGCTACACCTTC. It is translated as CASTRGGWYGYTF.

The chain is built from TRBV9 and TRBJ1-2; the match to TRBD1 covers 9 bases. This CDR3 contains 14 residues. Per the germline V gene, CDR1 is SGDLS and CDR2 is YYNGEE. The junction had 7 bases not matched to a gene; V was cut back by 3 bases and J by 7 bases. CDR3 protein: CASSANTGGFGYTF. The CDR3 coding sequence is TGTGCCAGCAGCGCAAATACAGGGGGCTTTGGCTACACCTTC.

The chain recombines TRBV19 with TRBJ2-1; TRBD2 matches at 8 bases. The CDR3 is 15 amino acids. V shed 5 bases, J shed 3 bases, and the junction held 6 bases outside the gene matches. CDR1 LNHDA and CDR2 SQIVND come from the germline V gene (reference sequence). For the CDR3, the DNA is TGTGCCAGTAGTTATAGCGGGAATATCTACAATGAGCAGTTCTTC. This codes for CASSYSGNIYNEQFF.

The chain links TRBV19 to TRBJ1-5, with 9 bases fitting TRBD1. The germline V gene has CDR1 LNHDA and CDR2 SQIVND (reference sequence). Losses at the gene ends were 5 bases for V and 5 bases for J; bases not matched to a gene: 7. This CDR3 comprises 15 residues. CDR3 nucleotide sequence: TGTGCCAGTAGTTTCCGGACAGGGGACGATCAGCCCCAGCATTTT. This sequence encodes CASSFRTGDDQPQHF.

The chain is built from TRBV10-3 and TRBJ2-3; D unclear. Germline values: CDR1 ENHRY, CDR2 SYGVKD. The V gene lost 3 bases and the J gene lost 3 bases, with 1 base spanning the gap. The CDR3 is made up of 11 amino acids. The CDR3 reads CAISDTDTQYF. The DNA for the CDR3 is TGTGCCATCAGTGATACAGATACGCAGTATTTT.

This clone has more than one count but fewer than ten. The chain uses TRBV10-1 and TRBJ2-7; 9 positions match TRBD1. This CDR3 spans 15 amino acids. Germline values: CDR1 WNHNN, CDR2 SYGVQD (reference sequence). V gave up 2 bases and J gave up 1 base; unmatched junction bases: 3. CDR3 DNA sequence: TGCGCCAGCAGTGAGGGAGGGACAGGGTCCTACGAGCAGTACTTC. Translation: CASSEGGTGSYEQYF.

The gene calls are TRBV6-5 and TRBJ2-7, with TRBD2 as a possible D gene (6 bases). V shed 0 bases and J shed 4 bases, with 10 bases lying between them. The CDR3 totals 14 residues. CDR1 MNHEY and CDR2 SVGAGI come from the germline V gene. The chain's CDR3 is CASSYSREQYEQYF. Written as DNA, the CDR3 is TGTGCCAGCAGTTACTCCCGGGAGCAGTACGAGCAGTACTTC.

In DNA, the CDR3 is TGTGCCAGCACCCCGGGACCAGGCCCCTACGAGCAGTACTTC. Translated: CASTPGPGPYEQYF. The V gene is TRBV28, the J gene TRBJ2-7; D possibly matches TRBD1 or TRBD2 (5 bases each). Germline assignment: CDR1 MDHEN and CDR2 SYDVKM. Trimming took off 7 bases at V and 2 bases at J, with 15 bases between the two ends. This CDR3 region has 14 residues.

V and J are TRBV7-9 and TRBJ1-1; TRBD1 might be the D (5 bases). The germline V gene has CDR1 SEHNR and CDR2 FQNEAQ (reference sequence). The length of the CDR3 is 15 residues. V was clipped by 0 bases and J by 3 bases, with 11 bases between them. This CDR3 reads CASSLAGGVDTEAFF. The CDR3 coding sequence is TGTGCCAGCAGCTTAGCTGGGGGGGTGGACACTGAAGCTTTCTTT.

The gene calls are TRBV5-1 and TRBJ2-1; 8 bases align to TRBD2. Germline V gene lookup returns CDR1 SGHRS and CDR2 YFSETQ. With V trimmed by 4 bases and J by 8 bases, 11 bases remained unmatched. The CDR3 sequence is 15 residues long. The CDR3 protein is CASSILADMGDEQFF. CDR3 sequence (DNA): TGCGCCAGCAGCATACTAGCGGACATGGGGGATGAGCAGTTCTTC.

The chain has TRBV2 and TRBJ1-1; 7 nucleotides line up with TRBD1. The germline CDR1 and CDR2 sequences are SNHLY and FYNNEI. The CDR3 is 14 amino acids. V lost 2 bases, J lost 8 bases, and 8 bases stayed unmatched. CDR3 sequence (DNA): TGTGCCAGCAGTGAACGCTCAGGGGGTTCCGAAGCTTTCTTT. It translates to CASSERSGGSEAFF. The full variable domain, in which reference TRBV2 and TRBJ1-1 provide the parts outside the CDR3, is EPEVTQTPSHQVTQMGQEVILRCVPISNHLYFYWYRQILGQKVEFLVSFYNNEISEKSEIFDDQFSVERPDGSNFTLKIRSTKLEDSAMYFCASSERSGGSEAFFGQGTRLTVV.

J is TRBJ1-3 and V is TRBV7-6; D not resolved. V dropped 5 bases and J dropped 1 base, with 9 bases sitting between them. Per the germline V gene, CDR1 is SGHVS and CDR2 is FNYEAQ. This CDR3 contains 14 residues. CDR3 in DNA: TGTGCCAGCAGCCTCGTAGGGTCTGGAAACACCATATATTTT. Its protein is CASSLVGSGNTIYF. Combining the CDR3 with reference TRBV7-6 and TRBJ1-3 gives the whole variable domain GAGVSQSPRYKVTKRGQDVALRCDPISGHVSLYWYRQALGQGPEFLTYFNYEAQQDKSGLPNDRFSAERPEGSISTLTIQRTEQRDSAMYRCASSLVGSGNTIYFGEGSWLTVV.

This clone was seen a few times. V is TRBV13 and J is TRBJ1-5, with a weak D call TRBD1 (5 bases). This CDR3 comprises 15 residues. Looked up from germline, CDR1 is PRHDT and CDR2 is FYEKMQ (reference sequence). V lost 3 bases, J lost 5 bases, and 14 bases lay in between. CDR3 sequence: CASSFRGRADQPQHF. Here the CDR3 DNA reads TGTGCCAGCAGCTTCCGGGGCAGGGCGGATCAGCCCCAGCATTTT.

This chain links TRBV7-9 with TRBJ1-2, with TRBD1 as a possible D gene (5 bases). The CDR3 extends over 13 amino acids. Trimming left V 5 bases short and J 6 bases short, with 13 bases between. Germline assignment: CDR1 SEHNR and CDR2 FQNEAQ (reference sequence). CDR3: CASSQHGAHGYTF. In nucleotides, the CDR3 is TGTGCCAGCAGCCAACACGGGGCCCATGGCTACACCTTC.

The CDR3 region is CASSLGVQGRNEKLFF. CDR3 coding DNA: TGCGCCAGCAGCTTGGGAGTACAGGGGCGCAATGAAAAACTGTTTTTT. The gene calls are TRBV5-1 and TRBJ1-4; 7 bases map to TRBD1. The CDR3 is made up of 16 amino acids. Trimming removed 0 bases from V and 5 bases from J; junction bases left unmatched: 7. Germline V lookup: CDR1 SGHRS, CDR2 YFSETQ. Full variable domain (missing parts from reference TRBV5-1 and TRBJ1-4): KAGVTQTPRYLIKTRGQQVTLSCSPISGHRSVSWYQQTPGQGLQFLFEYFSETQRNKGNFPGRFSGRQFSNSRSEMNVSTLELGDSALYLCASSLGVQGRNEKLFFGSGTQLSVL.

Remarks on this clone: Additional DNA sequences in this sample encode the identical CDR3. V and J are TRBV7-3 and TRBJ2-5, with D perhaps assigned TRBD1 or TRBD2 (5 bases each). CDR1 and CDR2 (germline): SGHTA, FQGTGA. The CDR3 runs to 15 residues. Trimming took 1 base from V and 0 from J, leaving 9 bases between them. DNA for the CDR3: TGTGCCAGCAGCTTAATTGGGGGATACCAAGAGACCCAGTACTTC. Its translation is CASSLIGGYQETQYF.

The chain has TRBV5-4 and TRBJ2-3, with TRBD2 as a possible D gene (5 bases). V lost 4 bases to trimming and J lost 2 bases, with 8 bases between them. Germline CDR1 reads SGHNT; CDR2 reads YYREEE (reference sequence). The CDR3 runs 13 residues. The CDR3 region is CASSQAATDTQYF. CDR3 coding DNA: TGTGCCAGCAGCCAAGCGGCCACAGATACGCAGTATTTT. Based on the CDR3 plus reference TRBV5-4 and TRBJ2-3, the full variable domain is ETGVTQSPTHLIKTRGQQVTLRCSSQSGHNTVSWYQQALGQGPQFIFQYYREEENGRGNFPPRFSGLQFPNYSSELNVNALELDDSALYLCASSQAATDTQYFGPGTRLTVL.

The V call is TRBV5-8, the J call TRBJ1-2; TRBD1 matches 7 bases. This CDR3 is built from 14 residues. CDR1 is SGHTS, CDR2 YDEGEE, per germline. The J segment lost 4 bases and the V segment lost 0 bases, leaving 3 bases of the junction unmatched. Here the CDR3 DNA reads TGTGCCAGCAGCTTGGTACCAGGGGGCTATGGCTACACCTTC. This gives the protein CASSLVPGGYGYTF.

V and J are TRBV6-1 and TRBJ1-2; D might be TRBD1 (6 bases). The V gene lost 2 bases and the J gene lost 9 bases, with 19 bases spanning the gap. CDR1 and CDR2 (germline): MNHNS, SASEGT. CDR3 length: 15 residues. CDR3 coding DNA: TGTGCCAGCAGTGAATATAGCCACGTAGGGGGTAGCTACACCTTC. Translation gives CASSEYSHVGGSYTF.